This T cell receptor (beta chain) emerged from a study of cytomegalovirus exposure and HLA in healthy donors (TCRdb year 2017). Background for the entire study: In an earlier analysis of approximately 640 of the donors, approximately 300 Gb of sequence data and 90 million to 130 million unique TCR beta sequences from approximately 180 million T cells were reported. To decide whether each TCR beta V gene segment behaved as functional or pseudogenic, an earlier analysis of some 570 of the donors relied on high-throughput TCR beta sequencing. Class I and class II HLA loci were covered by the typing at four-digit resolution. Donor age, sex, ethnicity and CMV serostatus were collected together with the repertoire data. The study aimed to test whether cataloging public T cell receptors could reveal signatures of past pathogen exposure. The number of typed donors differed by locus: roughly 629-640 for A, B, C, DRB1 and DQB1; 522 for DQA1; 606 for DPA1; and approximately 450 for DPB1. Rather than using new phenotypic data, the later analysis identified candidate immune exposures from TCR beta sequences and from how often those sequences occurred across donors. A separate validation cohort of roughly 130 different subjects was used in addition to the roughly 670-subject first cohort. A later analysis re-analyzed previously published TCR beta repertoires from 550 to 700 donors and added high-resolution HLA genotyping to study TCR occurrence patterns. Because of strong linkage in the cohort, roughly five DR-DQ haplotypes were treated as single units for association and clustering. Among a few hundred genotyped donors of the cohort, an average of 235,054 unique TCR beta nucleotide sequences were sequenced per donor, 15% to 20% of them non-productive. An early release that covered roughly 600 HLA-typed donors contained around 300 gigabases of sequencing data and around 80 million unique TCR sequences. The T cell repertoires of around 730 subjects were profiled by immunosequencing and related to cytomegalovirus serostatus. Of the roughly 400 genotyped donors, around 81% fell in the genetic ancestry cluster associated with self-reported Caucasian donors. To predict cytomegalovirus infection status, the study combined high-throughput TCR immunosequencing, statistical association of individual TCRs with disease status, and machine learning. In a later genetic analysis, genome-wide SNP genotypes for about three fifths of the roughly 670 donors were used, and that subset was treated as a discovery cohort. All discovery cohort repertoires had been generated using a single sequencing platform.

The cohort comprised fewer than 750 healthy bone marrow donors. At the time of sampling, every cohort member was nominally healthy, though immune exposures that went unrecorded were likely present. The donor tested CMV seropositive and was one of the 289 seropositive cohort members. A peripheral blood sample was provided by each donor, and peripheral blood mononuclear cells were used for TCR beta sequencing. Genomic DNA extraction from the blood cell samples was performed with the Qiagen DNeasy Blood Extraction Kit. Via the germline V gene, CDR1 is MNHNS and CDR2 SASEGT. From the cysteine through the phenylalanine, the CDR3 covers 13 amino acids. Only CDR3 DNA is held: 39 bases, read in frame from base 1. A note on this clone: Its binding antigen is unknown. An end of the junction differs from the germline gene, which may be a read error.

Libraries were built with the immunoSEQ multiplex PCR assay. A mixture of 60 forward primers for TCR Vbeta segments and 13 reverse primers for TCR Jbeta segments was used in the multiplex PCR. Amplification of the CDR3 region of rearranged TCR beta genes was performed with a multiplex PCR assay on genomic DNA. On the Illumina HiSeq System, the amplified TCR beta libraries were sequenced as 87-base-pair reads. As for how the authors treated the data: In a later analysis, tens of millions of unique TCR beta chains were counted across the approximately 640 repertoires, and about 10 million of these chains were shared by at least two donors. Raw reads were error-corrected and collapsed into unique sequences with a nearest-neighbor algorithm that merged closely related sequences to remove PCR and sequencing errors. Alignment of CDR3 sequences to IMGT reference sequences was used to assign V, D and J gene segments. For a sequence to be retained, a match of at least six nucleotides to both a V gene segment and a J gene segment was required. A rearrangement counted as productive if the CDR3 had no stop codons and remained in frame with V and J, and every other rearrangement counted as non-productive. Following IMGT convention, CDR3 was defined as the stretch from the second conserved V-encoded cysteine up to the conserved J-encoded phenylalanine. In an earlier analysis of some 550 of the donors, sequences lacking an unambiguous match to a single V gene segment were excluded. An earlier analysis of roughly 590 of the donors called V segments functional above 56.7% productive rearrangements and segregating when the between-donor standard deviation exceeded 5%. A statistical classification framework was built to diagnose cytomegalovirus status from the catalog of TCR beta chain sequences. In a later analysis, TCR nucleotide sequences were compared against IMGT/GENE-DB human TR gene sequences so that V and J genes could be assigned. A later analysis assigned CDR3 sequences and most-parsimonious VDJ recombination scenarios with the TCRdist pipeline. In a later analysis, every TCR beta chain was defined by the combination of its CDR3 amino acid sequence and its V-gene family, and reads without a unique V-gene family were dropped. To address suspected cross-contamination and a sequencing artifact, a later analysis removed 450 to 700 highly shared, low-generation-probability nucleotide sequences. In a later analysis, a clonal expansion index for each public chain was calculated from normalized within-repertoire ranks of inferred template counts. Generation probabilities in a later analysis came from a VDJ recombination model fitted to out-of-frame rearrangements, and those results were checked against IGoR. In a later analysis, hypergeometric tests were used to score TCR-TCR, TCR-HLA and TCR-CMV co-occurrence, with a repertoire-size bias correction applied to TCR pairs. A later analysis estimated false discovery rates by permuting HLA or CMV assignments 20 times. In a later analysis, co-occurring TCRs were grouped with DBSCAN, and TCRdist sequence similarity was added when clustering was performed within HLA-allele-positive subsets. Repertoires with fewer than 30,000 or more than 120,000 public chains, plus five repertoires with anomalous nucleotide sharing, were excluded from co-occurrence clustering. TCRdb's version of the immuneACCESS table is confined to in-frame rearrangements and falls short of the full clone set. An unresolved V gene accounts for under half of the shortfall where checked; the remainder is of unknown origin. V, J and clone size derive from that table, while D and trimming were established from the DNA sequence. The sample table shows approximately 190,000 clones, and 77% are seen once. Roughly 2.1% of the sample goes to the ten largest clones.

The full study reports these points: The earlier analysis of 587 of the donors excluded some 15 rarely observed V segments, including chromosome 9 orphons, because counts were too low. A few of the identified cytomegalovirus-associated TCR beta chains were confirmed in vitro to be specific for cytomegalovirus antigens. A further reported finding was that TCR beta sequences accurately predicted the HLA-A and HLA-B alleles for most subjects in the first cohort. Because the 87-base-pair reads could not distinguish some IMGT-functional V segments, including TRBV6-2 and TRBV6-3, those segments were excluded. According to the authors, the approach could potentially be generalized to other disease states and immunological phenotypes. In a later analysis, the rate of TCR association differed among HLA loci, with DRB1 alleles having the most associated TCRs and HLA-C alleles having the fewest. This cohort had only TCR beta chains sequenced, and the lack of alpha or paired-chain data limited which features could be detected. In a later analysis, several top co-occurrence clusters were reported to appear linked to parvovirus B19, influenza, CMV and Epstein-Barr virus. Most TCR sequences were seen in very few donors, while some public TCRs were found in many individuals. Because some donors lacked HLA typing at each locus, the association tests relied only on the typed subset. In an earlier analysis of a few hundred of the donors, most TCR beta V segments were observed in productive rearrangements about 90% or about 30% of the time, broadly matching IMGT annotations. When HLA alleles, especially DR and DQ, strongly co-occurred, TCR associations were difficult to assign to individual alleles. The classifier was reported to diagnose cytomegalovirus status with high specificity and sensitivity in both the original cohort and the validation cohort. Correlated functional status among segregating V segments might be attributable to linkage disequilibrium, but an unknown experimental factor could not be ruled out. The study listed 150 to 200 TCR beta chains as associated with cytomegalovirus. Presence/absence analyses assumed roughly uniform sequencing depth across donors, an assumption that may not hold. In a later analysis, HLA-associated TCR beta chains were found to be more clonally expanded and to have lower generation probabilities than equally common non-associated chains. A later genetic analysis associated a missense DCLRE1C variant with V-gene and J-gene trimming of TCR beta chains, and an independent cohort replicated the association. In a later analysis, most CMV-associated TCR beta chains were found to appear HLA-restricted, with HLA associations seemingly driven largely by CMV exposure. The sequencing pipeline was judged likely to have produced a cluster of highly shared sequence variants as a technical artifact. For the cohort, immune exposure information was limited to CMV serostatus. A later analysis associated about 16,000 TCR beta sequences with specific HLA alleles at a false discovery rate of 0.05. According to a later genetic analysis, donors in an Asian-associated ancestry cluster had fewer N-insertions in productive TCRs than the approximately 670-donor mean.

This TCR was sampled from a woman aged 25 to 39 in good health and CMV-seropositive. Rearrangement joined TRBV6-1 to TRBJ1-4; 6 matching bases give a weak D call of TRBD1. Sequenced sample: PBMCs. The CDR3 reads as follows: CASCDPGEEKLFF. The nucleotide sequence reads TGTGCCAGCTGTGACCCAGGGGAGGAAAAACTGTTTTTT.